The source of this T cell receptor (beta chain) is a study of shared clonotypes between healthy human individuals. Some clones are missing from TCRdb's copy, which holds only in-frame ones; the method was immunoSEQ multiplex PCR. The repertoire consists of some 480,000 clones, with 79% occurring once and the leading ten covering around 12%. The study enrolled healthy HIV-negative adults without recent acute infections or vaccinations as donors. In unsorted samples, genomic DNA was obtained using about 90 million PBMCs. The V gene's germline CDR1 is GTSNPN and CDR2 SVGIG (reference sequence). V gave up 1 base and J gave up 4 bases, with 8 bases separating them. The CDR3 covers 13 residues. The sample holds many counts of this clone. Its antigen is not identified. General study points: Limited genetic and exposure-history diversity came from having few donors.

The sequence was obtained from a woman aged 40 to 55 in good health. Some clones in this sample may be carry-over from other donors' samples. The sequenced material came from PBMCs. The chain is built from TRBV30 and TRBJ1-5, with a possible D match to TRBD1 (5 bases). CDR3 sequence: CAWSGDPNQPQHF. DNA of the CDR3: TGTGCCTGGAGTGGGGACCCTAATCAGCCCCAGCATTTT.